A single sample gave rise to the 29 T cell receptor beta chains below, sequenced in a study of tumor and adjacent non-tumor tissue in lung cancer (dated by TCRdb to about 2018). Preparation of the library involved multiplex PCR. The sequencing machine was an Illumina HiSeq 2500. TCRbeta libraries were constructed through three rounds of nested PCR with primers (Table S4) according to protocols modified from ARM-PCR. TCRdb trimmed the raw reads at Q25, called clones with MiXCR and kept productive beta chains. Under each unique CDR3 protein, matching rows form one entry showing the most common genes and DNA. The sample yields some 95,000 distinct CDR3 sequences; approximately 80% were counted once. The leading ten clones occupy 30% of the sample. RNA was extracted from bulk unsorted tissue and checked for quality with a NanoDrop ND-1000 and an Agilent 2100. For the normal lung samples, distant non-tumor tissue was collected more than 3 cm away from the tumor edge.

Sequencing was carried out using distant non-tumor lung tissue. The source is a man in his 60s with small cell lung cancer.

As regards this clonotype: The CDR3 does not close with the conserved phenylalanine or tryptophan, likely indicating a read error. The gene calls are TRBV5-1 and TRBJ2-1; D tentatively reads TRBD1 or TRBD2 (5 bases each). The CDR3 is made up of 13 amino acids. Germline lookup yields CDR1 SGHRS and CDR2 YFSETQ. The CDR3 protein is CASRGDVGDEQFL. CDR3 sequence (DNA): TGCGCTAGCAGAGGGGACGTGGGGGATGAGCAGTTCTTA.

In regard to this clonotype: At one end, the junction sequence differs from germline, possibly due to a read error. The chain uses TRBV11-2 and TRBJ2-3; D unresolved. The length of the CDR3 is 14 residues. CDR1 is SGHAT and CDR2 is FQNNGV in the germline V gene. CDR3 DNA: TGTGCCAGGAGCTTAGCAAGTGAAACAGATACGCAGTATTTT. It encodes CARSLASETDTQYF.

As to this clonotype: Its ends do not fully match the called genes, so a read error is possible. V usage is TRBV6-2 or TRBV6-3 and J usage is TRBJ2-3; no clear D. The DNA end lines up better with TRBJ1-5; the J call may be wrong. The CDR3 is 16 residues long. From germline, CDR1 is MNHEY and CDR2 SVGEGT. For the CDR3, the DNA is TGTGTCAGCAGTTACACGGACTCACCCTTTACAGATACGCAGCATTTT. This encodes CVSSYTDSPFTDTQHF.

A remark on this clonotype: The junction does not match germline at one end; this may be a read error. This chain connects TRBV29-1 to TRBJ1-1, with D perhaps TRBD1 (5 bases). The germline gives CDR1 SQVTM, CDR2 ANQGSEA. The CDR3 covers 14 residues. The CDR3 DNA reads TGCAGTGTTTTTACAGGATCAGGGCACACTGAAGTTTTCTTT. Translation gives CSVFTGSGHTEVFF. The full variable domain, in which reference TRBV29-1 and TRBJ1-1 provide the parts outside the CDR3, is SAVISQKPSRDICQRGTSLTIQCQVDSQVTMMFWYRQQPGQSLTLIATANQGSEATYESGFVIDKFPISRPNLTFSTLTVSNMSPEDSSIYLCSVFTGSGHTEVFFGQGTRLTVV.

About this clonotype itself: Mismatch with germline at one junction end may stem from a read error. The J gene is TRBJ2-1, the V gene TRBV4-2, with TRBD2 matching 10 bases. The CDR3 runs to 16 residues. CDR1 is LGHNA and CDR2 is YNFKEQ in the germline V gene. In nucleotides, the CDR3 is TGTGCCTGCAGGCAAGTTTCCAGCGGGAGGGAATTTGAGCACTTCTTC. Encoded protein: CACRQVSSGREFEHFF.

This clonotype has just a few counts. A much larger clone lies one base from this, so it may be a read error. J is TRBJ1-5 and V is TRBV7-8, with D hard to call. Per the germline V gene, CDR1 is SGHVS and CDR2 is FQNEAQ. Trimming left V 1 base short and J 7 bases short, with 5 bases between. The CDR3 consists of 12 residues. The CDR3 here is CASSLVLQPQHF. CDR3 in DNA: TGTGCCAGCAGCTTAGTTCTCCAGCCCCAGCATTTT.

DNA for the CDR3: TGTGCCAGCCCCCAGGGGGACGGATCTAGCTACCAAGAGACCCAGTACTTC. Its protein is CASPQGDGSSYQETQYF. The chain recombines TRBV2 with TRBJ2-5; 7 bases fit TRBD1. Germline-derived CDR1 and CDR2 are SNHLY and FYNNEI. J lost 0 bases, V lost 8 bases, and 15 bases had no gene match. The CDR3 covers 17 residues.

This CDR3 reads CASSRITTSGLPYEQYV. Here the CDR3 DNA reads TGTGCCAGCAGTCGAATCACGACTAGCGGGCTCCCCTACGAGCAGTACGTC. The chain links TRBV6-5 to TRBJ2-7; 10 bases match TRBD2. Per the germline V gene, CDR1 is MNHEY and CDR2 is SVGAGI. The trim removed 5 bases at V and 2 bases at J, leaving 12 bases unmatched. This CDR3 contains 17 residues.

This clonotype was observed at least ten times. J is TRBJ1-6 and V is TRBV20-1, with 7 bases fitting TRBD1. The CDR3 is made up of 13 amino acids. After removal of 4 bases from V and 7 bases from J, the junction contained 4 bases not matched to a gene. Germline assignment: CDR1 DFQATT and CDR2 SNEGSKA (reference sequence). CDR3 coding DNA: TGCAGTGCTACCCGGGACAGCAATTCACCCCTCCACTTT. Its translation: CSATRDSNSPLHF.

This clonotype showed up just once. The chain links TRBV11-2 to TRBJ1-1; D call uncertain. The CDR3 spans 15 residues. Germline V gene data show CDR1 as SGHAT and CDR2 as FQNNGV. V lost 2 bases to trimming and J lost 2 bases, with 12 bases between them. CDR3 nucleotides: TGTGCCAGCAGCTTAAATTTGGATGGTAACACTGAAGCTTTCTTT. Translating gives CASSLNLDGNTEAFF.

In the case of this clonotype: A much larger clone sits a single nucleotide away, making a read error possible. CDR3 nucleotides: TGCAGTGCTGGACCCCGCGGGGACAGGGATACGCAGTATTTT. Translation gives CSAGPRGDRDTQYF. The chain employs TRBV20-1 and TRBJ2-3, with 8 bases that match TRBD1. From germline, CDR1 is DFQATT and CDR2 SNEGSKA (reference sequence). With V trimmed by 5 bases and J by 6 bases, 10 bases remained unmatched. CDR3 length: 14 residues.

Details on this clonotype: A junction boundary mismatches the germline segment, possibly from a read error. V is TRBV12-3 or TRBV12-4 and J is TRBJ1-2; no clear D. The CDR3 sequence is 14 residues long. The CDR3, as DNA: TGTGCCAGCAGTTTAAGGCACATTAACTGTGGCTGCACCTTC. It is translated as CASSLRHINCGCTF.

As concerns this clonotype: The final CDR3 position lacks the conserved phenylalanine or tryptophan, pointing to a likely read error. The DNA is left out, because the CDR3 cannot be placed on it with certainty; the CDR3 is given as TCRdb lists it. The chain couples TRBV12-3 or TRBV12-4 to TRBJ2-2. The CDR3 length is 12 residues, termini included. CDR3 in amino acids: CASSLAAGEMFL.

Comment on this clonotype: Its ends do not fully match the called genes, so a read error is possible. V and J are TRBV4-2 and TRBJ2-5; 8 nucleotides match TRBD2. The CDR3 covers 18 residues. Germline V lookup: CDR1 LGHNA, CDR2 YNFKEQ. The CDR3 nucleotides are TGTACCAGCAGCCAAGCCAGCGGGAGTAACTTTGGGGAGGAGACCCAGTACTTC. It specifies CTSSQASGSNFGEETQYF.

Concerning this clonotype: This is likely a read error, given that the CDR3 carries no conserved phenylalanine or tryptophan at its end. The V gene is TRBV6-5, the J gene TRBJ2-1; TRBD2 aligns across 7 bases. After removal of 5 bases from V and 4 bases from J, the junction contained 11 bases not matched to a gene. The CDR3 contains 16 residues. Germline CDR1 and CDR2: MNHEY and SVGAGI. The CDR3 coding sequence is TGTGCCAGCAGTATGGCTAGCGGAAGTACTTACAATGAGCAGTTCTAC. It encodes CASSMASGSTYNEQFY.

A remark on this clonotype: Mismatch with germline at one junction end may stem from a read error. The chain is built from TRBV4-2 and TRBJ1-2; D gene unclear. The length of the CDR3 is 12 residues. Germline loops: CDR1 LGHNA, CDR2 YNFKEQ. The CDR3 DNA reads TGTGCCAGCAGCCAAGGTCCCTATGGTTACCCCTTC. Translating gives CASSQGPYGYPF.

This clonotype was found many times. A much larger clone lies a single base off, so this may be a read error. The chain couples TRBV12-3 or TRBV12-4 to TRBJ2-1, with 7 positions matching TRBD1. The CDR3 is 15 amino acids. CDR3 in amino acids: CASSLGTAKQNGQFF. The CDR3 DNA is TGTGCCAGCAGCCTCGGGACAGCCAAACAAAATGGGCAGTTCTTC.

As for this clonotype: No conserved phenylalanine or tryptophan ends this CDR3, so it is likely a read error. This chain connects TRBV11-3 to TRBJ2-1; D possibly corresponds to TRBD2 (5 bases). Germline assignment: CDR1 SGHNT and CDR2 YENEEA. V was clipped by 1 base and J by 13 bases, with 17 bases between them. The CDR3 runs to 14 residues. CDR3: CASSLGGEWEQQFL. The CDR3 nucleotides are TGTGCCAGCAGCTTAGGAGGTGAGTGGGAGCAACAGTTCTTA.

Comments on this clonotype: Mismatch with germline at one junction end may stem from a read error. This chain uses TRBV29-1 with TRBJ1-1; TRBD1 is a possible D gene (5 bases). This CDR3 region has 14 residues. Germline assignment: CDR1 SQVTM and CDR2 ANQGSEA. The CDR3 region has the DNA TGCAGCCTTGAGGAGGACATGATGGGCACTGAAGCTTTCTTT. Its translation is CSLEEDMMGTEAFF.

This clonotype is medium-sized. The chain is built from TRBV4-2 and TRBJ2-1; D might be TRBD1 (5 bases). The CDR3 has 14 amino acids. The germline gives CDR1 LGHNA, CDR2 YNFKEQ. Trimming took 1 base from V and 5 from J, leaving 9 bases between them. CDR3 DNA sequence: TGTGCCAGCAGCCAAGTATCAGGGAACAATGAGCAGTTCTTC. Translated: CASSQVSGNNEQFF.

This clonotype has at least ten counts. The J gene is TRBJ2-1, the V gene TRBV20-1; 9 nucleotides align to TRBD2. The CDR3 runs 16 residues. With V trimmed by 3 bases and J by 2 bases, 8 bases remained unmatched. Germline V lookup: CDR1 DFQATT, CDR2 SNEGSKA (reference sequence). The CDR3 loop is CSARILVAGAYNEQFF. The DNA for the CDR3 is TGCAGTGCTAGGATATTGGTAGCGGGAGCCTACAATGAGCAGTTCTTC.

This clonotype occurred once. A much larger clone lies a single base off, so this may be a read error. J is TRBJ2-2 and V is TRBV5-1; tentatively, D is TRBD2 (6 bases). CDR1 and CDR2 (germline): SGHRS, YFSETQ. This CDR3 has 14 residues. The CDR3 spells CPSGRGTNTGELFF. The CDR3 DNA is TGCCCCAGCGGGCGGGGTACGAACACCGGGGAGCTGTTTTTT.

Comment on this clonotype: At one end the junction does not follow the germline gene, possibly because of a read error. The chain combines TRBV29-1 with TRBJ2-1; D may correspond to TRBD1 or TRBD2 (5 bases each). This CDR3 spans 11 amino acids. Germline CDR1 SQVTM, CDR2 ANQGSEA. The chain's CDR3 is CTVERDGPWFF. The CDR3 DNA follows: TGCACCGTTGAAAGGGACGGGCCATGGTTCTTC.

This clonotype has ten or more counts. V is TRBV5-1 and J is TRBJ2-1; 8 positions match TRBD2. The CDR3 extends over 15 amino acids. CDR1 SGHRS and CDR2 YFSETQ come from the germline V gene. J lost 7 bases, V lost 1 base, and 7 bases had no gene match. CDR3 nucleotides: TGCGCCAGCAGCTTGAATAGCGGGAATATAAATGAGCAGTTCTTC. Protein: CASSLNSGNINEQFF. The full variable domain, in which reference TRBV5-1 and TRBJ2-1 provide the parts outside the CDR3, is KAGVTQTPRYLIKTRGQQVTLSCSPISGHRSVSWYQQTPGQGLQFLFEYFSETQRNKGNFPGRFSGRQFSNSRSEMNVSTLELGDSALYLCASSLNSGNINEQFFGPGTRLTVL.

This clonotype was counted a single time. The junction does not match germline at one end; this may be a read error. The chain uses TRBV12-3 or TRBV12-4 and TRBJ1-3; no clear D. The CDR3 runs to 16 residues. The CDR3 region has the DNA TGTGCCTGCAGTTTAGACGAGGGAATCACTGGAAACACCATATATTTT. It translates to CACSLDEGITGNTIYF.

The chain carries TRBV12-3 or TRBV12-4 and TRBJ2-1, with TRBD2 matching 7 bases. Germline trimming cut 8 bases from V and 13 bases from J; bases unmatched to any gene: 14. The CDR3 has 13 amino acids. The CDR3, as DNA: TGTGCCAGCGGTGGGGGGTGGGGGGGTGAACAGTTCTTC. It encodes CASGGGWGGEQFF.

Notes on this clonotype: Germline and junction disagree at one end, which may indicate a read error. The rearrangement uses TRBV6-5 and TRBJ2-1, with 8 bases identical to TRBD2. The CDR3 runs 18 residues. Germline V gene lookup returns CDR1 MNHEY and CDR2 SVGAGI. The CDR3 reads CTSSELASGTRKHNEQFF. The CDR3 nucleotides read TGTACCAGCAGTGAACTAGCTTCCGGGACTAGAAAGCACAATGAGCAGTTCTTC.

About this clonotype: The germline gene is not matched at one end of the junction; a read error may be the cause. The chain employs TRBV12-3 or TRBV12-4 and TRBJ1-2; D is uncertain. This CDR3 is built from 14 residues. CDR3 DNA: TGTGCCATCAGTTTAAGGCACATTAACTATGACTACACCTTC. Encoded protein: CAISLRHINYDYTF.

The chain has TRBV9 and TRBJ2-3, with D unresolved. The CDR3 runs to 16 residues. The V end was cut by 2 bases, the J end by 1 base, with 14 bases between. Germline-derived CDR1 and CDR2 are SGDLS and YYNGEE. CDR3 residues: CASSVKPSRGTDTQYF. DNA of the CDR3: TGTGCCAGCAGCGTTAAGCCCAGCCGGGGCACAGATACGCAGTATTTT.